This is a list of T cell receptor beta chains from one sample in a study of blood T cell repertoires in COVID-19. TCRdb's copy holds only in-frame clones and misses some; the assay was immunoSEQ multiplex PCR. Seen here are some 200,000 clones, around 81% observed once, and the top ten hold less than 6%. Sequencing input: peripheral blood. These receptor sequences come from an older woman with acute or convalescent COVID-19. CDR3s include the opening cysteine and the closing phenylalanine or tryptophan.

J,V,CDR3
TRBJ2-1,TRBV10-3,CAISESISGSKNEQFF
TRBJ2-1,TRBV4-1,CASSQEIQRVNNEQFF
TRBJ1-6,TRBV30,CAWTGVGNSPLHF
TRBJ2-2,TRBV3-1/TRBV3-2,CASSLRGGGGELFF
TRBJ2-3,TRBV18,CASSPQEETQYF
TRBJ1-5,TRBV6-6,CASSMRVRLGQPQHF
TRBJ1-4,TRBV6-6,CASRGEKLFF
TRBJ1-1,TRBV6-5,CASSYSVQGATEAFF
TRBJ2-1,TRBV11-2,CASSEQPYNEQFF
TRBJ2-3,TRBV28,CASSLVGPGTDTQYF
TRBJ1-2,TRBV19,CASSIATGGAYGYTF
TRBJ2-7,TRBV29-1,CSVEGAPPSYEQYF
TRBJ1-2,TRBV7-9,CASSLVVDSTKGYTF
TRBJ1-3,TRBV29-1,CSVDPGGGGNTIYF
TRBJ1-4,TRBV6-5,CASKDREEKLFF
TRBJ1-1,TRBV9,CASSVTPGGMTEAFF
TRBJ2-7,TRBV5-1,CASSSTAGTVSSYEQYF
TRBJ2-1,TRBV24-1,CATSDFGQGAPNEQFF
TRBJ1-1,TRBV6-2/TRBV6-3,CASSYEENTEAFF
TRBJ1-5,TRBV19,CASSTRNGQNQPQHF
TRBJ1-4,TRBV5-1,CASSLGQRDEKLFF
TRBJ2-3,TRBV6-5,CASLTGPPADTQYF
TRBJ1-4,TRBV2,CASSRQGETNEKLFF
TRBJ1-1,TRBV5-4,CASSLGTGGFEAFF
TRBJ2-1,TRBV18,CASSPIAGDEQFF
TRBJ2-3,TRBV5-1,CASSLGQGGDTQYF
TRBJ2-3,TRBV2,CASSESRSTDTQYF
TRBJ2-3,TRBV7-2,CASTDTGTDTQYF
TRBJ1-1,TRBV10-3,CAIKAGKGPEAFF
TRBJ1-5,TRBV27,CASSLREGQPQHF
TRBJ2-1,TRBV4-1,CASSQDEGTSSYNEQFF
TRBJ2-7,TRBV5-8,CASSLLSNYEQYF
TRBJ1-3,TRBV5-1,CASSDDRGSGNTIYF
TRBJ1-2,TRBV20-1,CSASGAGGPGGYTF
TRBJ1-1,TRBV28,CASSLGDKNTEAFF
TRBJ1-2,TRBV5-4,CASSEPGMDYGYTF
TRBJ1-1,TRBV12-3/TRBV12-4,CASSLLNTEAFF
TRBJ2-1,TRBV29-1,CSVERRLTYNEQFF
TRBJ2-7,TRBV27,CASSSPYTSGSYEQYF
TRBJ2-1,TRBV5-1,CASRPTGSHYNEQFF
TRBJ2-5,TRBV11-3,CASSSGEQETQYF
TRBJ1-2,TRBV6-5,CASSRGQRLDGYTF
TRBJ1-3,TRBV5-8,CASSLRGTGNTIYF
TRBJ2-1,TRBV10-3,CAISESGLAGAEQFF
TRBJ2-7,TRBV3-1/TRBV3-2,CASSQAGSSYEQYF
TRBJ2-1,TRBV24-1,CATSDPSATGRDEQFF